This T cell receptor beta chain was profiled in a study of read filtering for tumor transcriptome and immune sequencing. Notes on the study in general: Approximately 82% of IR-seq clonotypes had a single read, yet these held about 3.5% of reads.

Points on this clonotype: Its antigen is unidentified.

There are 14 residues in the CDR3. Trimming took 6 bases from V and 8 from J, leaving 21 bases between them. Germline CDR1 and CDR2: SQVTM and ANQGSEA. Molecular barcoded adaptors covering alpha/delta and beta/gamma chains were used on roughly 400 ng RNA. One entry per CDR3 protein, called by TCRdb with MiXCR from the reads. The table includes approximately 61,000 distinct CDR3 sequences, roughly 18% detected once. The gene calls are TRBV29-1 and TRBJ2-3; maybe TRBD2 (6 bases). This TCR was recovered from a donor over 35 with multiple myeloma. Input material: a population of CD138-negative cells sorted from bone marrow. CDR3 sequence reads: CSVETRRSSGTQYF. The CDR3, as DNA: TGCAGCGTGGAGACTAGAAGGAGTAGTGGTACGCAGTATTTT.